These 4 T cell receptor beta chains came from one sample sequenced in a study of blood T cell repertoires in COVID-19. Some clones are missing from TCRdb's copy, which holds only in-frame ones; the method was immunoSEQ multiplex PCR. The sample holds about 60,000 clones; approximately 86% are singletons and the top ten take 18%. The sample was peripheral blood. These receptors were taken from a woman of 80 years or more with active COVID-19.

This rearrangement joins TRBV7-9 to TRBJ1-1, with a possible D match to TRBD1 (5 bases). The CDR3 runs to 14 residues. Germline-derived CDR1 and CDR2 are SEHNR and FQNEAQ (reference sequence). The V end lost 5 bases, the J end lost 3 bases, and 13 bases lay between the germline ends. The CDR3 DNA sequence: TGTGCCAGCAGCCCGTTGGGGGGGTACACTGAAGCTTTCTTT. It codes for CASSPLGGYTEAFF.

This clone appeared once. The chain uses TRBV10-3 and TRBJ2-7; 10 positions agree with TRBD2. The CDR3 covers 14 residues. J lost 4 bases, V lost 6 bases, and 6 bases had no gene match. CDR1 ENHRY and CDR2 SYGVKD come from the germline V gene. The CDR3 nucleotides are TGTGCCATCAGGGCCGGGACTAGCGCATACGAGCAGTACTTC. Translation gives CAIRAGTSAYEQYF.

The V gene is TRBV9, the J gene TRBJ2-1, with 9 bases matching TRBD1. Looked up from germline, CDR1 is SGDLS and CDR2 is YYNGEE. V shed 0 bases and J 5 bases; nucleotides not matched to a gene: 3. The CDR3 runs to 15 residues. The CDR3: CASSVADRGNNEQFF. CDR3 nucleotides: TGTGCCAGCAGCGTAGCGGACAGGGGTAACAATGAGCAGTTCTTC. Using reference TRBV9 and TRBJ2-1 for the parts outside the CDR3, the full variable domain is DSGVTQTPKHLITATGQRVTLRCSPRSGDLSVYWYQQSLDQGLQFLIQYYNGEERAKGNILERFSAQQFPDLHSELNLSSLELGDSALYFCASSVADRGNNEQFFGPGTRLTVL.

This clone was seen only once. The chain joins TRBV5-4 to TRBJ1-1; 9 bases are shared with TRBD1. Trimming cost V 6 bases and J 0 bases; bases outside gene matches: 6. The CDR3 totals 15 residues. The germline V gene encodes CDR1 SGHNT and CDR2 YYREEE (reference sequence). The DNA for the CDR3 is TGTGCCAGCACCACAGGGGGCTACATGAACACTGAAGCTTTCTTT. Translation: CASTTGGYMNTEAFF. Full variable domain (remainder filled in from reference TRBV5-4 and TRBJ1-1): ETGVTQSPTHLIKTRGQQVTLRCSSQSGHNTVSWYQQALGQGPQFIFQYYREEENGRGNFPPRFSGLQFPNYSSELNVNALELDDSALYLCASTTGGYMNTEAFFGQGTRLTVV.